This T cell receptor beta chain is drawn from a study of CD8+CD57+ T cells in acquired aplastic anemia. In the study overall: Mean yield of DNA from sorted CD4+ and CD8+ cells was about 3.2 ug. Study results and caveats: About 30 was the count of CD8+ CDR3 sequences that patients shared with controls. CD8+ Simpson's diversity did not differ significantly between patients and controls.

This clonotype came up many times. Its antigen remains unidentified. CDR3 and TCR beta VDJ profiling relied on a genomic DNA template. Each CDR3 protein is one row after TCRdb ran MiXCR on the reads. This table holds over 100,000 distinct CDR3 sequences, around two fifths found once. Per germline, CDR1 LGHNT and CDR2 FRNRAP. The CDR3 loop spans 14 amino acids. Trimming took off 0 bases at V and 4 bases at J, with 10 bases between the two ends. The receptor's source is a human donor in good health, serving as a control. The chain has TRBV12-5 and TRBJ2-7, with TRBD2 as a possible D gene (5 bases). The material sequenced was sorted CD4+, CD8+, or CD8+CD57+ T cells (not recorded which) from PBMCs. Written as DNA, the CDR3 is TGTGCTAGTGGTTTGGTCGGACTGCCTTACGAGCAGTACTTC. Protein: CASGLVGLPYEQYF.